This TCR beta chain was found in a study of shared clonotypes between healthy human individuals. Across several immunoSEQ plates, the genomic DNA of each subset was split evenly. Replicate PCRs for sorted subsets used around 200 ng DNA; this equaled about 30,000 T cell genomes. Only in-frame clones appear in the TCRdb table, and some are missing; sequencing was by immunoSEQ multiplex PCR. This sample has over a million clones; 78% occur once, and the top ten carry roughly 0.61%. Trimming left V 1 base short and J 3 bases short, with 15 bases between. The CDR3 extends over 16 amino acids. Germline V gene lookup returns CDR1 SGHNT and CDR2 YYREEE (reference sequence).

The receptor's source is a man between 18 and 29 years old in good health. Some clones in this sample may be carry-over from other donors' samples. The rearrangement joins TRBV5-4 to TRBJ2-3; D gene uncertain. Sequences were obtained from memory CD4+ T cells from PBMCs. Documented subset: CD45RA-negative fraction. CDR3 protein: CASSLNASPGTDTQYF. Written as DNA, the CDR3 is TGTGCCAGCAGCTTGAATGCATCCCCGGGTACAGATACGCAGTATTTT.